A single sample is the source of the 13 T cell receptor beta chains below, sequenced in a study of beta chain features in type 1 diabetes. The sequenced template was cDNA made from the entire isolated RNA. TCRdb's table, derived via immunoSEQ multiplex PCR, lists solely in-frame clones and lacks some. The sample consists of around 500,000 clones, over 25% of them appearing once. Input material: naive CD4+ T cells from blood. The receptor set was obtained from a man younger than 30 in good health.

In the case of this clone: Other DNA sequences in this sample translate to the same CDR3. The V call is TRBV30, the J call TRBJ1-5; TRBD1 agrees at 9 bases. This CDR3 contains 14 residues. Germline CDR1 is GTSNPN and CDR2 is SVGIG (reference sequence). Trimming took 3 bases from V and 1 from J; bases not matched to a gene: 1. The CDR3 DNA reads TGTGCCTGGAGGGGGACAGGGAGCAATCAGCCCCAGCATTTT. The encoded protein is CAWRGTGSNQPQHF.

Concerning this clone: Other DNA sequences in the same sample also yield this CDR3. The J gene is TRBJ2-1, the V gene TRBV9, with 7 bases aligning to TRBD2. From germline, CDR1 is SGDLS and CDR2 YYNGEE. CDR3 length equals 14 residues. V was pared by 2 bases and J by 4 bases, with 3 bases of the junction left unmatched. CDR3 nucleotide sequence: TGTGCCAGCAGCGTTACTAGCGCTTACAATGAGCAGTTCTTC. Translated: CASSVTSAYNEQFF.

The V gene is TRBV4-1, the J gene TRBJ1-2; TRBD1 matches at 8 bases. Germline assignment: CDR1 MGHRA and CDR2 YSYEKL. CDR3 length: 14 amino acids. Germline trimming cut 0 bases from V and 6 bases from J; bases unmatched to any gene: 3. CDR3 DNA: TGCGCCAGCAGCCAAGAGGACAGGGCCCATGGCTACACCTTC. This sequence encodes CASSQEDRAHGYTF.

Of note for this clone: Germline and junction disagree at one end, which may indicate a read error. The genes are TRBV2 and TRBJ2-7, with D maybe TRBD1 (6 bases). Looked up from germline, CDR1 is SNHLY and CDR2 is FYNNEI. This CDR3 is built from 10 residues. The CDR3 is CASRLTGQDF. The CDR3 DNA follows: TGTGCCAGCAGATTGACAGGCCAGGACTTC.

This clone was seen only a few times. This rearrangement joins TRBV4-1 to TRBJ2-1; TRBD1 agrees at 7 bases. The CDR3 totals 14 residues. J lost 10 bases, V lost 4 bases, and 10 bases had no gene match. Germline lookup yields CDR1 MGHRA and CDR2 YSYEKL. DNA of the CDR3: TGCGCCAGCAGCCTTCGGACAGGCCTGGAGGAGCAGTTCTTC. As protein: CASSLRTGLEEQFF.

This chain joins TRBV7-6 and TRBJ2-1; 10 nucleotides align to TRBD1. CDR3 length: 15 residues. Germline trimming cut 4 bases from V and 9 bases from J; bases unmatched to any gene: 9. The V gene's germline CDR1 is SGHVS and CDR2 FNYEAQ. CDR3 loop: CASSSGQGLTGEQFF. The CDR3 region has the DNA TGTGCCAGCAGCTCGGGACAGGGGCTTACGGGTGAGCAGTTCTTC.

The rearrangement uses TRBV6-5 and TRBJ2-2; 7 nucleotides line up with TRBD2. This CDR3 is 14 amino acids long. With 8 bases clipped from V and 1 base from J, the junction kept 4 bases outside the gene matches. Germline CDR1 MNHEY, CDR2 SVGAGI. CDR3 bases: TGTGCCAGCGGTACTAGCGTGAACACCGGGGAGCTGTTTTTT. It translates to CASGTSVNTGELFF.

There are a few counts of this clone. The same CDR3 is also encoded by other DNA sequences in this sample. The chain is built from TRBV2 and TRBJ2-7, with D tentatively TRBD1 (5 bases). This CDR3 spans 12 amino acids. Germline V gene lookup returns CDR1 SNHLY and CDR2 FYNNEI. Between the trimmed V and J ends, which lost 3 bases and 3 bases, there was a span of 6 bases. The CDR3 spells CASSDRDYEQYF. The DNA of the CDR3 is TGTGCCAGCAGTGACAGGGACTACGAGCAGTACTTC. The entire variable domain, with the rest obtained from reference TRBV2 and TRBJ2-7, is as follows: EPEVTQTPSHQVTQMGQEVILRCVPISNHLYFYWYRQILGQKVEFLVSFYNNEISEKSEIFDDQFSVERPDGSNFTLKIRSTKLEDSAMYFCASSDRDYEQYFGPGTRLTVT.

This clone was recorded a few times. The V call is TRBV27, the J call TRBJ2-1; TRBD1 matches 12 bases. Trimming removed 6 bases from V and 9 bases from J; junction bases left unmatched: 9. Per germline, CDR1 MNHEY and CDR2 SMNVEV (reference sequence). The CDR3 contains 15 residues. In DNA, the CDR3 is TGTGCCAGCAGGGAGGGACAGGGGGCTGGGAGTGAGCAGTTCTTC. This codes for CASREGQGAGSEQFF.

The chain joins TRBV9 to TRBJ2-1; D uncertain. Trimming removed 0 bases from V and 5 bases from J, with 9 bases in between. The CDR3 loop spans 14 amino acids. Germline assignment: CDR1 SGDLS and CDR2 YYNGEE. Written as DNA, the CDR3 is TGTGCCAGCAGCGTAGGCAACAGAGACAATGAGCAGTTCTTC. Encoded protein: CASSVGNRDNEQFF.

This clone was detected a few times. DNA of the CDR3: TGTGCCAGCAGTTTCCGGGAGTCGACCGGCACAGATACGCAGTATTTT. It yields the protein CASSFRESTGTDTQYF. This chain links TRBV11-1 with TRBJ2-3, with a possible D match to TRBD2 (6 bases). V was trimmed by 6 bases and J by 1 base, leaving 17 bases between them. The CDR3 length is 16 residues. The germline V gene encodes CDR1 SGHAT and CDR2 FQDESV (reference sequence).

There are a few counts of this clone. The rearrangement uses TRBV9 and TRBJ2-7, with TRBD1 as a possible D gene (6 bases). Trimming left V 0 bases short and J 5 bases short, with 12 bases between. The V gene's germline CDR1 is SGDLS and CDR2 YYNGEE. The CDR3 totals 14 residues. The CDR3 sequence: CASSVARGGHEQYF. Written as DNA, the CDR3 is TGTGCCAGCAGCGTAGCCAGGGGTGGCCACGAGCAGTACTTC.

This clone was counted a few times. The chain is built from TRBV30 and TRBJ2-7; D may be TRBD2 (6 bases). V was clipped by 0 bases and J by 0 bases, with 12 bases between them. CDR3 size: 15 residues. Germline CDR1 reads GTSNPN; CDR2 reads SVGIG (reference sequence). The CDR3 spells CAWSVLGSPSYEQYF. The CDR3, as DNA: TGTGCCTGGAGTGTACTCGGGAGCCCCTCCTACGAGCAGTACTTC. Complete variable domain (other parts from reference TRBV30 and TRBJ2-7): SQTIHQWPATLVQPVGSPLSLECTVEGTSNPNLYWYRQAAGRGLQLLFYSVGIGQISSEVPQNLSASRPQDRQFILSSKKLLLSDSGFYLCAWSVLGSPSYEQYFGPGTRLTVT.